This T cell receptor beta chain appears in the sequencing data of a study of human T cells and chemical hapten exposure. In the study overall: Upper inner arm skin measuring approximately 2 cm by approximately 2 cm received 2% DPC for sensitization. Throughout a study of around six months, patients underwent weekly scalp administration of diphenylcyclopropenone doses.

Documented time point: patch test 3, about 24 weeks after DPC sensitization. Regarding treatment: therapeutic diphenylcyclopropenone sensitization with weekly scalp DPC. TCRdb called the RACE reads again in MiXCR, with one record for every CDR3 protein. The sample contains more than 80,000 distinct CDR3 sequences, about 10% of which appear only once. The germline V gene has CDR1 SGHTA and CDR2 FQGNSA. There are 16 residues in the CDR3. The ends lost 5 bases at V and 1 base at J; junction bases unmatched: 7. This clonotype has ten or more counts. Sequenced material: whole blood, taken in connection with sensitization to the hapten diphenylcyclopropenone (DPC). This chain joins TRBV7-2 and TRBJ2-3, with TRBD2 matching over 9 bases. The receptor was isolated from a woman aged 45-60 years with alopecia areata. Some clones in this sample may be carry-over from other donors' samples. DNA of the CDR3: TGTGCCAGCAGCGAGCTATTAGCGGGAGGCACAGATACGCAGTATTTT. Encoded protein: CASSELLAGGTDTQYF.